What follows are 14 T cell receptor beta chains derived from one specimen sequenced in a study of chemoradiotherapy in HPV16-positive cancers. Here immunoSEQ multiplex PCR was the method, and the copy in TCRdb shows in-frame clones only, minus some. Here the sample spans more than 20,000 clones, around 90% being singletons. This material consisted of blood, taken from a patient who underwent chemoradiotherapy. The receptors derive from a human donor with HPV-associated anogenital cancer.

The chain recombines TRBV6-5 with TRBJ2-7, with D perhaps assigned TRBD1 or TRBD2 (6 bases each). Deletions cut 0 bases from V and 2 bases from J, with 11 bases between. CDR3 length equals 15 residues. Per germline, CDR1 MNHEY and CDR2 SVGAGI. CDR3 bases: TGTGCCAGCAGTTACTCGAGGGGGGTCCCCTACGAGCAGTACTTC. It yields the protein CASSYSRGVPYEQYF.

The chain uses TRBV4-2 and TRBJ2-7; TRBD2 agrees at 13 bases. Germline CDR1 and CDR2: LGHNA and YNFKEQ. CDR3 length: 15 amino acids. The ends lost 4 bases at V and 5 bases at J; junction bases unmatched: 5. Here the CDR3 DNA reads TGTGCCAGCAGCCCTGGACTAGCGGGAGAGAACGAGCAGTACTTC. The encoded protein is CASSPGLAGENEQYF.

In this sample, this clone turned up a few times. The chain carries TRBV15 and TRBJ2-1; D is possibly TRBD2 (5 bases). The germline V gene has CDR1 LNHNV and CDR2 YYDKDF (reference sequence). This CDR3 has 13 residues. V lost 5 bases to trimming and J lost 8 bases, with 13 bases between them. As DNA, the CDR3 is TGTGCCACCAGCGGCACGCTGGAGGATGAGCAGTTCTTC. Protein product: CATSGTLEDEQFF.

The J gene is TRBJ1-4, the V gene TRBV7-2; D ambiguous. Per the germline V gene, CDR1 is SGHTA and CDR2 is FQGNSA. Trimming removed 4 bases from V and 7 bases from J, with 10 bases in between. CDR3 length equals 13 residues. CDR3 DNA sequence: TGTGCCAGCAGCTCCCTCGTGAGTGAAAAACTGTTTTTT. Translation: CASSSLVSEKLFF.

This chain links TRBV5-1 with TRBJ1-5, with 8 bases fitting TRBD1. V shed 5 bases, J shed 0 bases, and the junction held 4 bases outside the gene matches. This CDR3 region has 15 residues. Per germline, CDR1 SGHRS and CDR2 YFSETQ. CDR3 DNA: TGCGCCAGCAGAACAGGGACAGGTAGCAATCAGCCCCAGCATTTT. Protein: CASRTGTGSNQPQHF.

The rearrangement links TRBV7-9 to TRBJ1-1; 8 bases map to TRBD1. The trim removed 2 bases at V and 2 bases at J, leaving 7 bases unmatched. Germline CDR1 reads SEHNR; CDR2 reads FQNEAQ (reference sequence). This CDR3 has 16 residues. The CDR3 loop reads CASSLWSGGRNTEAFF. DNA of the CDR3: TGTGCCAGCAGCTTATGGTCAGGGGGCCGTAACACTGAAGCTTTCTTT.

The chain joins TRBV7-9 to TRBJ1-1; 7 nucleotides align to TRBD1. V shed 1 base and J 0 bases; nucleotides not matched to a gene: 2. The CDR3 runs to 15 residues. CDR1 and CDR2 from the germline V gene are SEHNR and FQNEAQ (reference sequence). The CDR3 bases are TGTGCCAGCAGCTTAGTGGGACAGCTGAACACTGAAGCTTTCTTT. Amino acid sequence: CASSLVGQLNTEAFF.

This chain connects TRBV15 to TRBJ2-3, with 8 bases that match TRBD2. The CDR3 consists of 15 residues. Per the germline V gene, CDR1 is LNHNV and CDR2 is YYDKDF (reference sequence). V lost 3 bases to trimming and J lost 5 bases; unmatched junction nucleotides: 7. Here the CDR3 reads CATSSRAGEVDTQYF. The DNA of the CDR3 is TGTGCCACCAGCAGCCGAGCGGGAGAGGTAGATACGCAGTATTTT. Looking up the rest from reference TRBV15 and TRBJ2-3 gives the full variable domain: DAMVIQNPRYQVTQFGKPVTLSCSQTLNHNVMYWYQQKSSQAPKLLFHYYDKDFNNEADTPDNFQSRRPNTSFCFLDIRSPGLGDTAMYLCATSSRAGEVDTQYFGPGTRLTVL.

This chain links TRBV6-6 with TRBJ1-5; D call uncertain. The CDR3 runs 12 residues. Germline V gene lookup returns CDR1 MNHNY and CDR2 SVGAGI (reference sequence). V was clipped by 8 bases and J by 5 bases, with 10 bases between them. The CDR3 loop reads CASALTDQPQHF. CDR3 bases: TGTGCCAGCGCCTTAACGGATCAGCCCCAGCATTTT.

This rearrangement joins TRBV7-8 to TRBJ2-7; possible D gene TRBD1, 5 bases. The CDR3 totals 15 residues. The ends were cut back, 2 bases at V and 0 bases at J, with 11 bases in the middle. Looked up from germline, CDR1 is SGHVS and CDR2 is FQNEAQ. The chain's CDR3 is CASSLRGHFSYEQYF. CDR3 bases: TGTGCCAGCAGCTTAAGAGGACACTTCTCCTACGAGCAGTACTTC.

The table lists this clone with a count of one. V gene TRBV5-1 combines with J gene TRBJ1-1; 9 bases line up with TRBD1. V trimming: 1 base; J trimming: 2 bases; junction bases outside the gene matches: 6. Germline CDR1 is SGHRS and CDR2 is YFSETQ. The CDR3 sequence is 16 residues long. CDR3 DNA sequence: TGCGCCAGCAGCTTGCGTACGGGACAGGGCAACACTGAAGCTTTCTTT. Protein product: CASSLRTGQGNTEAFF.

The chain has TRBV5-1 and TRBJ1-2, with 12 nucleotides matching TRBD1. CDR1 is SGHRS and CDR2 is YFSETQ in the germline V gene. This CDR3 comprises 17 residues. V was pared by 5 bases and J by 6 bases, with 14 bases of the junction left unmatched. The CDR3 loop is CASSPGHRDRGPDGYTF. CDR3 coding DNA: TGCGCCAGCAGTCCCGGACACCGGGACAGGGGGCCGGATGGCTACACCTTC.

The CDR3 DNA reads as TGTGCCAGCAGCTCGACCGGGACAGGGGTTTTAAATGAGCAGTTCTTC. Amino acids: CASSSTGTGVLNEQFF. The rearrangement links TRBV7-9 to TRBJ2-1, with 10 bases matching TRBD1. J lost 7 bases, V lost 4 bases, and 10 bases had no gene match. The CDR3 sequence is 16 residues long. CDR1 and CDR2 (germline): SEHNR, FQNEAQ (reference sequence).

DNA of the CDR3: TGCGCCAGCAGCCAAGGGGGGGGCCCTGGAAACACCATATATTTT. It translates to CASSQGGGPGNTIYF. The V and J genes are TRBV4-3 and TRBJ1-3; maybe TRBD1 (6 bases). This CDR3 has 15 amino acids. Germline lookup yields CDR1 LGHNA and CDR2 YSLEER. V lost 1 base and J lost 2, with 9 bases in between.